This is a list of T cell receptor beta chains from one sample in a study of T cell repertoires in cytomegalovirus infection. TCRdb itself ran the reads through MiXCR, one entry per CDR3 protein. This table has roughly 760,000 distinct CDR3 sequences, roughly 35% appearing once. Sequencing was carried out using PBMCs. These receptors were obtained from a human donor in good health (CMV status not recorded). Some clones in this sample may be carry-over from other donors' samples. Each CDR3 is given with its conserved first and last residue. A D gene is named only where the DNA matches it firmly. Clone size is not always given. Where it is, it says once, few, many or a class for expanded clones.

j_call clone_size d_call v_call cdr3_nt cdr3_aa
TRBJ1-4 few TRBD1 TRBV6-6 TGTGCCAGTACGGGACAGGGGAATGAAAAACTGTTTTTT CASTGQGNEKLFF
TRBJ2-2 . . TRBV5-4 TGTGCCAGCAGCTTGGCCGGGCGGACAGCCGGGGAGCTGTTTTTT CASSLAGRTAGELFF
TRBJ2-7 . . TRBV5-1 TGCGCCAGCAGGGACAGCAGAACCTACGAGCAGTACTTC CASRDSRTYEQYF
TRBJ2-1 many TRBD1 TRBV6-6 TGTGCCAGCAGTTGGGCCCGGGACAGGGGCAATGAGCAGTTCTTC CASSWARDRGNEQFF
TRBJ1-5 many . TRBV19 TGTGCCATCGAGCCGGGACACGGCTACAATCAGCCCCAGCATTTT CAIEPGHGYNQPQHF
TRBJ2-7 . . TRBV19 TGTGCCAGTAGTAAGCAGGGGGGGCGTGAACAGTACTTC CASSKQGGREQYF
TRBJ1-2 . . TRBV6-1 TGTGCCAGCAGCCCTCAACGTGGCCATGGCTACACCTTC CASSPQRGHGYTF
TRBJ2-2 few . TRBV20-1 TGCAGTGCCCTTCGACGGACGCCCCACATCTCGAACACCGGGGAGCTGTTTTTT CSALRRTPHISNTGELFF
TRBJ2-7 . . TRBV12-3/TRBV12-4 TGTTCCAGCGGAATGACTAGAAGCGAGAAGTACTTC CSSGMTRSEKYF
TRBJ2-7 . TRBD2 TRBV7-2 TGTGACAGCAGCTTCTTGGGGGAGGGCTCCTACGAGCAGTACTTC CDSSFLGEGSYEQYF
TRBJ2-3 . . TRBV25-1 TGTGCCAGCAGTGAAGCTGGGAGCCTCACAGATACGCAGTATTTT CASSEAGSLTDTQYF
TRBJ2-5 once TRBD2 TRBV28 TGTGCCAGCAGTTTAGGGAAGCGGGGGGCCTTACAAGAGACCCAGTACTTC CASSLGKRGALQETQYF
TRBJ2-1 . . TRBV15 TGTGCCACCAGCAGAGGGACTACCAGTGAGCAGTTCTTC CATSRGTTSEQFF
TRBJ2-3 . . TRBV4-1 TGCGCCAGCAGCCAAGATTGGAAGGGAGGCACAGATACGCAGTATTTT CASSQDWKGGTDTQYF
TRBJ2-7 few TRBD1 TRBV7-9 TGTGCCAGCAGCCCCGGGACAGGGAGCGAGCAGTACTTC CASSPGTGSEQYF
TRBJ2-5 few . TRBV7-9 TGTGCCAGCAGCCCGAATGGGGGGACCCAGTACTTC CASSPNGGTQYF
TRBJ1-1 . . TRBV6-1 TGTGCCAGCAGTGAAGGGAGGGCAGGACGGAACACTGAAGCTTTCTTT CASSEGRAGRNTEAFF
TRBJ2-7 few . TRBV7-6 TGTGCCAGCAGCTTAAACGGGAATTTCGACGAGCAGTACTTC CASSLNGNFDEQYF
TRBJ2-2 . . TRBV27 TGTGCCAGCAGCGACCGGGACACACAGAACACCGGGGAGCTGTTTTTT CASSDRDTQNTGELFF
TRBJ2-1 . TRBD2 TRBV15 TGTGCCACCAGCAGAGATCACATAGCGGGAGGACCCGCCCGCAATGAGCAGTTCTTC CATSRDHIAGGPARNEQFF
TRBJ1-5 few . TRBV20-1 TGCAGTGCTAGACCCACAGGACAGAGCAATCAGCCCCAGCATTTT CSARPTGQSNQPQHF
TRBJ2-5 few . TRBV7-8 TGTGCCAGCAGCTCGGCGGGTCGGCCCCAAGAGACCCAGTACTTC CASSSAGRPQETQYF
TRBJ1-2 few TRBD1 TRBV2 TGTGCCAGCATCGGACAGGGGAACTATGGCTACACCTTC CASIGQGNYGYTF
TRBJ2-3 many . TRBV9 TGTGCCAGCAGCGTAGATCCTCCCACAGATACGCAGTATTTT CASSVDPPTDTQYF
TRBJ2-4 . . TRBV19 TGTGCCAGTAGTATTGAGGGTTCCAAAAACATTCAGTACTTC CASSIEGSKNIQYF
TRBJ2-1 . TRBD2 TRBV12-3/TRBV12-4 TGTGCCAGCAAGGGACTAGTCAGGGCCAATGAGCAGTTCTTC CASKGLVRANEQFF
TRBJ1-3 . TRBD1 TRBV20-1 TGCAGTGCCCAGGGGGGAAGAACTGGAAACACCATATATTTT CSAQGGRTGNTIYF
TRBJ2-4 few . TRBV5-1 TGCGCCAGCAGCTCTGCTCCCCGACAGTCCGGAGGGAACATTCAGTACTTC CASSSAPRQSGGNIQYF
TRBJ1-4 . TRBD1 TRBV19 TGTGCCAGTAGTACAGGGGGCCTTGGCGAAAAACTGTTTTTT CASSTGGLGEKLFF
TRBJ2-7 few TRBD1 TRBV27 TGTGCCAGCAGTTTATCTACAGGGGCCCTCTCCTACGAGCAGTACTTC CASSLSTGALSYEQYF
TRBJ1-2 . . TRBV7-8 TGTGCCAGCAGCTTAGCCACCGGGACCTATGGCTACACCTTC CASSLATGTYGYTF
TRBJ2-1 . TRBD2 TRBV7-2 TGTGCCAGCAGCTCGGGACTAGCGGGAGGGGGTCAGTTCTTC CASSSGLAGGGQFF
TRBJ2-7 . . TRBV18 TGTGCCAGCTCATACGGGTCCCAAGGAACCTACGAGCAGTACTTC CASSYGSQGTYEQYF
TRBJ1-4 few . TRBV28 TGTGCCAGCACCCAAGGGGGAACTAATGAAAAACTGTTTTTT CASTQGGTNEKLFF
TRBJ2-6 . . TRBV18 TGTGCCAGCTCACCACCGACTTTGCCAGGCTCTGGGGCCAACGTCCTGACTTTC CASSPPTLPGSGANVLTF
TRBJ2-1 . TRBD2 TRBV5-1 TGCGCCAGCAGCTCGGGACTAGCGGGGGGCCAAAAGGGCTACAATGAGCAGTTCTTC CASSSGLAGGQKGYNEQFF
TRBJ2-1 . TRBD2 TRBV2 TGTGCCAGCAGTGCGGGGGGAGAGTACAATGAGCAGTTCTTC CASSAGGEYNEQFF
TRBJ1-1 few . TRBV12-3/TRBV12-4 TGTGCCAGCAGCCGAGTCCTGGGGAACACTGAAGCTTTCTTT CASSRVLGNTEAFF
TRBJ2-5 . . TRBV28 TGTGCCAGCAGTTTTCCGCAGGGGCCAAAAGAGACCCAGTACTTC CASSFPQGPKETQYF
TRBJ2-2 . TRBD2 TRBV6-1 TGTGCCAGCACTGAGCCCCGGACGGGGAGGGACGTGGAGCTGTTTTTT CASTEPRTGRDVELFF
TRBJ2-7 . . TRBV7-9 TGTGCCCTGGGGGAGCAGTACTTC CALGEQYF
TRBJ1-2 many TRBD1 TRBV28 TGTGCCAGCAACGCTCCGGGACAGGGGGCCAATGGCTACACCTTC CASNAPGQGANGYTF